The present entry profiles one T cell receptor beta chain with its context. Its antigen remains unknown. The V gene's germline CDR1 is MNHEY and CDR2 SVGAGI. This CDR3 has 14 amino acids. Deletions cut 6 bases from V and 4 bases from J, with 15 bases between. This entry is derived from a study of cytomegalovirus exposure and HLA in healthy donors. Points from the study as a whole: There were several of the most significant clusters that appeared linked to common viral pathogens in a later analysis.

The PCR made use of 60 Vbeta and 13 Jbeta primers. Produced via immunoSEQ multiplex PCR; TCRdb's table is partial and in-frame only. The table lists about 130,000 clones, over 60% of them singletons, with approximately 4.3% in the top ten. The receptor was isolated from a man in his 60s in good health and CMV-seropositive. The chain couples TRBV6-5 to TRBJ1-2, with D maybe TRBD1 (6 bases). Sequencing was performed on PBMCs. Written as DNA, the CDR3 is TGTGCCAGCAGGCAAACAGGGAACTTCTATGGCTACACCTTC. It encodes CASRQTGNFYGYTF.